The 15 T cell receptor beta chains listed next were all sequenced from one sample in a study of OX40 agonist ivuxolimab in advanced cancers. The table came from immunoSEQ multiplex PCR; TCRdb's copy has only in-frame clones and leaves some out. This sample carries some 13,000 clones, roughly 80% of them seen once, and the ten largest clones take 32%. The input for sequencing was CD4+ or CD8+ T cells sorted from blood, taken in a trial of the OX40 agonist ivuxolimab. Receptors originate from an adult with an advanced solid tumor such as melanoma, head and neck, liver or kidney cancer.

This clone came up a few times. The V gene is TRBV7-7, the J gene TRBJ2-7; possibly TRBD1 or TRBD2 for D (5 bases each). The V gene's germline CDR1 is SSHAT and CDR2 FNYEAQ (reference sequence). V was shortened by 4 bases and J by 3 bases, with 10 bases between the two germline ends. The CDR3 is 13 amino acids. This CDR3 is CASSSGPNYEQYF. CDR3 coding DNA: TGTGCCAGCAGCTCGGGACCAAACTACGAGCAGTACTTC.

This rearrangement joins TRBV4-1 to TRBJ1-1, with unresolved D. Germline CDR1 reads MGHRA; CDR2 reads YSYEKL. This CDR3 spans 17 amino acids. V gave up 1 base and J gave up 5 bases, with 20 bases separating them. CDR3: CASSQVDLGFSRTEAFF. The CDR3 bases are TGCGCCAGCAGCCAAGTCGATCTCGGGTTTTCGAGAACTGAAGCTTTCTTT.

V gene TRBV13 combines with J gene TRBJ2-1; possibly TRBD1 or TRBD2 for D (5 bases each). This CDR3 is built from 12 residues. V lost 5 bases and J 9 bases, leaving 11 bases between the germline ends. The V gene's germline CDR1 is PRHDT and CDR2 FYEKMQ (reference sequence). Written as DNA, the CDR3 is TGTGCCAGCAGCATGCATGGGGGTGAGCAGTTCTTC. Translating gives CASSMHGGEQFF.

The V and J genes are TRBV6-4 and TRBJ2-1; 11 positions agree with TRBD2. Germline CDR1 is MRHNA and CDR2 is SNTAGT. The V segment lost 6 bases and the J segment 6 bases; nucleotides outside the gene matches: 7. The CDR3 has 15 residues. The chain's CDR3 is CASSQLAGEANEQFF. DNA of the CDR3: TGTGCCAGCAGCCAACTAGCGGGAGAGGCCAATGAGCAGTTCTTC.

The CDR3 region has the DNA TGTGCCAGCAGCAAGAAGGTCGACTCCTACGAGCAGTACTTC. Amino acid sequence: CASSKKVDSYEQYF. This sequence joins TRBV21-1 and TRBJ2-7. TRBV21-1 corresponds to a pseudogene. The CDR3 has 14 residues.

The chain is built from TRBV7-8 and TRBJ2-7; D is uncertain. Between the trimmed V and J ends, which lost 5 bases and 6 bases, there was a span of 11 bases. Germline V gene lookup returns CDR1 SGHVS and CDR2 FQNEAQ. This CDR3 comprises 12 residues. CDR3 loop: CASSLNWVEQYF. The CDR3 nucleotides read TGTGCCAGCAGCCTCAATTGGGTCGAGCAGTACTTC.

The CDR3 DNA follows: TGTGCCAGCAGTTCCCCGGACTTAAGAGAGCGTGGCTACACCTTC. This translates into CASSSPDLRERGYTF. The chain carries TRBV27 and TRBJ1-2; no clear D gene. V lost 4 bases to trimming and J lost 7 bases, with 19 bases between them. The CDR3 contains 15 residues. Germline V gives CDR1 MNHEY, CDR2 SMNVEV (reference sequence).

This clone appeared a single time. This chain uses TRBV11-2 with TRBJ2-1; the match to TRBD2 covers 9 bases. Germline V gene sequence: CDR1 SGHAT, CDR2 FQNNGV. This CDR3 is 16 amino acids long. V lost 4 bases, J lost 3 bases, and 7 bases stayed unmatched. CDR3 residues: CASSSPSGIFYNEQFF. CDR3 DNA: TGTGCCAGCAGCTCCCCTAGCGGGATATTCTACAATGAGCAGTTCTTC.

This sequence joins TRBV27 and TRBJ1-5; a weak D match, TRBD1 (6 bases). The CDR3 loop spans 15 amino acids. The V gene's germline CDR1 is MNHEY and CDR2 SMNVEV (reference sequence). The ends were cut back, 5 bases at V and 3 bases at J, with 14 bases in the middle. The CDR3 coding sequence is TGTGCCAGCAGTCCTGTCGGACAGCTCAATCAGCCCCAGCATTTT. It is translated as CASSPVGQLNQPQHF.

The V and J genes are TRBV9 and TRBJ2-5, with D maybe TRBD2 (6 bases). V gave up 5 bases and J gave up 4 bases, with 18 bases separating them. This CDR3 contains 15 residues. The germline gives CDR1 SGDLS, CDR2 YYNGEE. In DNA form, the CDR3 reads TGTGCCAGCAGTCCCTTGCTCGGGAGCGGAGAGACCCAGTACTTC. This sequence encodes CASSPLLGSGETQYF.

CDR3 amino acids: CATSLSGTNEQFF. The CDR3 DNA sequence: TGTGCCACCAGCCTCTCCGGGACGAATGAGCAGTTCTTC. The rearrangement joins TRBV15 to TRBJ2-1; D possibly uses TRBD1 or TRBD2 (5 bases each). CDR1 and CDR2 from the germline V gene are LNHNV and YYDKDF (reference sequence). Trimming removed 5 bases from V and 7 bases from J, with 12 bases in between. The CDR3 contains 13 residues.

The chain employs TRBV28 and TRBJ2-5; the D gene could be TRBD1 or TRBD2 (7 bases each). The CDR3 is made up of 16 amino acids. The germline gives CDR1 MDHEN, CDR2 SYDVKM. V was pared by 2 bases and J by 5 bases, with 18 bases between. The CDR3 region has the DNA TGTGCCAGCAGTTTACCCGCAGGGGGGGCCTGGGAGACCCAGTACTTC. Its translation is CASSLPAGGAWETQYF.

V is TRBV6-1 and J is TRBJ1-5, with D maybe TRBD1 (5 bases). CDR1 and CDR2 (germline): MNHNS, SASEGT. V lost 8 bases, J lost 3 bases, and 11 bases lay in between. The CDR3 runs to 13 residues. The CDR3, as DNA: TGTGCCAGCGACCAGGGAAACAATCAGCCCCAGCATTTT. This translates into CASDQGNNQPQHF.

This sequence joins TRBV4-3 and TRBJ1-2; D gene ambiguous. Germline CDR1 and CDR2: LGHNA and YSLEER. CDR3 length: 13 amino acids. V lost 3 bases and J 6 bases, leaving 11 bases between the germline ends. CDR3 residues: CASSHLYEDGYTF. As DNA, the CDR3 is TGCGCCAGCAGCCACCTCTACGAAGATGGCTACACCTTC.

The V and J genes are TRBV5-1 and TRBJ2-1; no clear D gene. This CDR3 comprises 12 residues. V shed 0 bases and J shed 7 bases, with 5 bases lying between them. Germline V lookup: CDR1 SGHRS, CDR2 YFSETQ. The CDR3 spells CASSLDSNEQFF. CDR3 DNA sequence: TGCGCCAGCAGCTTGGACAGTAATGAGCAGTTCTTC.